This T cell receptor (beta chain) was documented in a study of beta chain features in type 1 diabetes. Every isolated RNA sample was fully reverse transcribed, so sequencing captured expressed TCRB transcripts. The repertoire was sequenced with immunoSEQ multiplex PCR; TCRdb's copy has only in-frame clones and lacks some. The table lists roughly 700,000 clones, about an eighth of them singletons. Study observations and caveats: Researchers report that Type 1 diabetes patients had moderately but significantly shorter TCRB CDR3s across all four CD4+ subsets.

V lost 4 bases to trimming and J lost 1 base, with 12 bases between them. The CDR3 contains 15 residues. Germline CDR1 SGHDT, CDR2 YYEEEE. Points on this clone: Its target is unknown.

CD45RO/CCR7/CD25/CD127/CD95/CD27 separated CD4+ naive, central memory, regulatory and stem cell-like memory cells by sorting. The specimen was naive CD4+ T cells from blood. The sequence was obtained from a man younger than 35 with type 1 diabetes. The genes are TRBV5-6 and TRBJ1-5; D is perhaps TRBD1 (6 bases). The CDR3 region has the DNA TGTGCCAGCAGCCTTGGGGGGCTGAGCAATCAGCCCCAGCATTTT. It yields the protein CASSLGGLSNQPQHF.